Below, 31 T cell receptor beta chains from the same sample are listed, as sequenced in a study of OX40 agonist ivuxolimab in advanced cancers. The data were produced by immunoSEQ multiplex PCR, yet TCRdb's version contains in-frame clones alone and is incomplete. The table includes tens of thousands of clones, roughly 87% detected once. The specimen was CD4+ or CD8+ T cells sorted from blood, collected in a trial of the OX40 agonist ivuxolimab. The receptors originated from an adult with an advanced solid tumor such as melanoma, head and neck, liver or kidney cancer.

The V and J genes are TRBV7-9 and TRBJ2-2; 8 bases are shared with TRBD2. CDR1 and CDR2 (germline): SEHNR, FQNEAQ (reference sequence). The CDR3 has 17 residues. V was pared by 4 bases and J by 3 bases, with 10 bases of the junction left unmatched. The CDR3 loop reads CASSSGRLARYTGELFF. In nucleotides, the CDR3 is TGTGCCAGCAGCTCGGGAAGACTAGCGAGGTACACCGGGGAGCTGTTTTTT.

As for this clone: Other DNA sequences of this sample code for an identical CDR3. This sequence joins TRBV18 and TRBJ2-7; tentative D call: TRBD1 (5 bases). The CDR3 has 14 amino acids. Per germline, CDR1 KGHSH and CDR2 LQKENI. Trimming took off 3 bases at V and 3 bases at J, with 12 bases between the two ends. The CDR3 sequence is CASSPGVRVYEQYF. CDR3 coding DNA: TGTGCCAGCTCACCTGGCGTCAGGGTCTACGAGCAGTACTTC.

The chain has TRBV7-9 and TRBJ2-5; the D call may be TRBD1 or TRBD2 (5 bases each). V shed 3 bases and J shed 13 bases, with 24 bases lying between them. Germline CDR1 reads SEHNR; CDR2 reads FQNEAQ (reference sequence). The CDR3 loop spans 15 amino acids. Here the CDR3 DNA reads TGTGCCAGCAGCTTCTCTACCGGGACCATCACGTTTCGGTACTTC. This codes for CASSFSTGTITFRYF.

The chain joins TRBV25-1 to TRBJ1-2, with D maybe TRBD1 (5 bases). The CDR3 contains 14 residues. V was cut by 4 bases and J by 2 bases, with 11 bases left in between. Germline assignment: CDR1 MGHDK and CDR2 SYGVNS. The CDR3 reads CASSGLGENYGYTF. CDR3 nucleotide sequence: TGTGCCAGCAGTGGCCTAGGGGAGAACTATGGCTACACCTTC.

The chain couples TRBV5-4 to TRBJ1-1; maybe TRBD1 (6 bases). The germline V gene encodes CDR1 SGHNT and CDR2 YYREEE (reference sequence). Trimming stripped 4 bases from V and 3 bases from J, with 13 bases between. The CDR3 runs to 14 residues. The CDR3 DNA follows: TGTGCCAGCAGCCTGGACAGTACCTACACTGAAGCTTTCTTT. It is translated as CASSLDSTYTEAFF. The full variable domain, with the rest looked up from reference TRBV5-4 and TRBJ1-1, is ETGVTQSPTHLIKTRGQQVTLRCSSQSGHNTVSWYQQALGQGPQFIFQYYREEENGRGNFPPRFSGLQFPNYSSELNVNALELDDSALYLCASSLDSTYTEAFFGQGTRLTVV.

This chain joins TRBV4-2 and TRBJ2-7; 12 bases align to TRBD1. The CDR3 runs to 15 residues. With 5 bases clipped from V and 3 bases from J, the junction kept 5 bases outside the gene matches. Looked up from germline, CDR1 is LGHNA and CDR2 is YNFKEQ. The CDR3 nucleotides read TGTGCCAGCAGCAGGGACAGGGGGCCAAACTACGAGCAGTACTTC. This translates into CASSRDRGPNYEQYF.

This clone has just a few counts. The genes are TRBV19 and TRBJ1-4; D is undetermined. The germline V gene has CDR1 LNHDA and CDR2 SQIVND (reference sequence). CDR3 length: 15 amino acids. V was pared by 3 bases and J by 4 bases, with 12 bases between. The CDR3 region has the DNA TGTGCCAGTAGTATTTGGGAGGGTCGTAATGAAAAACTGTTTTTT. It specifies CASSIWEGRNEKLFF.

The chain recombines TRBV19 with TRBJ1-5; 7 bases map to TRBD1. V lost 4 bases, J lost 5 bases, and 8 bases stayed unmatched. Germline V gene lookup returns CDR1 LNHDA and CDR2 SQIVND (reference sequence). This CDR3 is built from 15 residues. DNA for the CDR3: TGTGCCAGTAGTAGAGACCCCAGGGGGGATCAGCCCCAGCATTTT. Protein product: CASSRDPRGDQPQHF.

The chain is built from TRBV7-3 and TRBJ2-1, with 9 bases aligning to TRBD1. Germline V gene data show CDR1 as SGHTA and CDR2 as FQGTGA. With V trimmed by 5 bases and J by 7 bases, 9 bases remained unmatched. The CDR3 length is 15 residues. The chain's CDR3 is CASSHGGTGSNEQFF. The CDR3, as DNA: TGTGCCAGCAGCCACGGTGGGACAGGGTCGAATGAGCAGTTCTTC.

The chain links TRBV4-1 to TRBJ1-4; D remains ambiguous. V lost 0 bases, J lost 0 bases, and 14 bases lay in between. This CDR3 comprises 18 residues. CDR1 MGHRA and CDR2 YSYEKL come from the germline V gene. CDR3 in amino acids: CASSQEEARRSTNEKLFF. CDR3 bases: TGCGCCAGCAGCCAAGAAGAGGCACGACGTTCAACTAATGAAAAACTGTTTTTT.

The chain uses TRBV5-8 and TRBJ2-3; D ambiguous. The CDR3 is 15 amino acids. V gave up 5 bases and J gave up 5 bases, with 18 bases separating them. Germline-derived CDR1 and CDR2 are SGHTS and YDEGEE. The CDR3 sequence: CASSLDWADGDTQYF. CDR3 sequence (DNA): TGTGCCAGCAGTCTAGACTGGGCCGACGGAGATACGCAGTATTTT.

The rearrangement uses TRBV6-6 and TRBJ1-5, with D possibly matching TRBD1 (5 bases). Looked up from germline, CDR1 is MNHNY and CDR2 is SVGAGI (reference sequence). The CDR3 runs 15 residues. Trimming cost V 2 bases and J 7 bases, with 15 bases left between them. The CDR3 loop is CASSYQEGRRQPQHF. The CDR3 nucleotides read TGTGCCAGCAGTTACCAAGAGGGACGGCGCCAGCCCCAGCATTTT.

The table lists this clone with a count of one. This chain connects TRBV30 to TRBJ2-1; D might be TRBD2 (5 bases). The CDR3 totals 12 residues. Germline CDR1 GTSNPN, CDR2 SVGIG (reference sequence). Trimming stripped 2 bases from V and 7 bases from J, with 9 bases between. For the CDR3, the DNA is TGTGCCTGGAGTTTCCCGGGGAATGAGCAGTTCTTC. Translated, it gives CAWSFPGNEQFF.

The CDR3 reads CASSSVPGQGNNEQFF. CDR3 nucleotide sequence: TGCGCCAGCAGCTCGGTCCCGGGACAGGGGAACAATGAGCAGTTCTTC. The chain has TRBV5-1 and TRBJ2-1; the match to TRBD1 covers 10 bases. V lost 3 bases and J lost 5; bases outside the gene matches: 8. Germline V gene sequence: CDR1 SGHRS, CDR2 YFSETQ. This CDR3 is 16 amino acids long.

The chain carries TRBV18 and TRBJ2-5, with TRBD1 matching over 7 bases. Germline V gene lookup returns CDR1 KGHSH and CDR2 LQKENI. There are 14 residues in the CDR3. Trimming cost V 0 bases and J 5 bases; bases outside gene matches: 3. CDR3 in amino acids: CASSPPGGRETQYF. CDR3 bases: TGTGCCAGCTCACCACCAGGGGGCCGGGAGACCCAGTACTTC.

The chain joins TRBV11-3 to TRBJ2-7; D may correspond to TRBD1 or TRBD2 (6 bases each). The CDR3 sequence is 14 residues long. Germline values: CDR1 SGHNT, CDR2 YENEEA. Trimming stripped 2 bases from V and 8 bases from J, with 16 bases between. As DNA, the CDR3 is TGTGCCAGCAGCTTAAACGCTGTGGGGGGCCAGCAGTACTTC. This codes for CASSLNAVGGQQYF.

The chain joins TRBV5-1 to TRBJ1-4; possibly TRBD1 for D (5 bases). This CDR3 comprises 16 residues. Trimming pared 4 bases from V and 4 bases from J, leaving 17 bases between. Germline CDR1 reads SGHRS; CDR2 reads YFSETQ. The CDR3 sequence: CASSPGPRGGNEKLFF. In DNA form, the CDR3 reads TGCGCCAGCAGCCCGGGACCCCGGGGCGGTAATGAAAAACTGTTTTTT. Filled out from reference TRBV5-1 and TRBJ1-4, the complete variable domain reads KAGVTQTPRYLIKTRGQQVTLSCSPISGHRSVSWYQQTPGQGLQFLFEYFSETQRNKGNFPGRFSGRQFSNSRSEMNVSTLELGDSALYLCASSPGPRGGNEKLFFGSGTQLSVL.

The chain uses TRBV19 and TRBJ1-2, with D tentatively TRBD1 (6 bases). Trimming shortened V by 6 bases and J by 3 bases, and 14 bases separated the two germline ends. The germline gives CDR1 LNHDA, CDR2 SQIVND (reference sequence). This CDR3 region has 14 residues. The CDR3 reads CASRHLGGDYGYTF. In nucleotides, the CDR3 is TGTGCCAGTAGACACCTAGGGGGGGACTATGGCTACACCTTC. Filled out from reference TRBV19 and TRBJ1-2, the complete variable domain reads DGGITQSPKYLFRKEGQNVTLSCEQNLNHDAMYWYRQDPGQGLRLIYYSQIVNDFQKGDIAEGYSVSREKKESFPLTVTSAQKNPTAFYLCASRHLGGDYGYTFGSGTRLTVV.

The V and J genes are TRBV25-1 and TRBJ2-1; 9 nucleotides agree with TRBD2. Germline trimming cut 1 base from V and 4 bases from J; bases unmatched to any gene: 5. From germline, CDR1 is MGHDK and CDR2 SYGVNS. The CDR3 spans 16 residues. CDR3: CASSEFGLATYNEQFF. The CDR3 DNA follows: TGTGCCAGCAGTGAATTTGGACTAGCGACATACAATGAGCAGTTCTTC.

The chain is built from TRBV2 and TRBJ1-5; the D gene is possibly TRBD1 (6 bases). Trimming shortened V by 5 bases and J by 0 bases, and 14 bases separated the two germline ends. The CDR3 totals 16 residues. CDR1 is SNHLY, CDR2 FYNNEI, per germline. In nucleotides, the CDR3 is TGTGCCAGCAGTCGGGACACTAGTTATAGCAATCAGCCCCAGCATTTT. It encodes CASSRDTSYSNQPQHF.

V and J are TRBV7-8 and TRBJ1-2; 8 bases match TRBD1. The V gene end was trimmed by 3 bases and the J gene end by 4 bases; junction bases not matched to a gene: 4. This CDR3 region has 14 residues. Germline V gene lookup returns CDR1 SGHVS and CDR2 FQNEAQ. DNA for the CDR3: TGTGCCAGCAGCTTCGCAGGGGGCTCCTATGGCTACACCTTC. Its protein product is CASSFAGGSYGYTF.

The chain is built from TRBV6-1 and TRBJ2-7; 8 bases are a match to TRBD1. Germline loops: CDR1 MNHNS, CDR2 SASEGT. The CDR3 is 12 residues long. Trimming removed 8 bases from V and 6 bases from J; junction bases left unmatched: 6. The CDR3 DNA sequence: TGTGCCAGCCGGACAGGGCGGGTCGAGCAGTACTTC. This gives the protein CASRTGRVEQYF.

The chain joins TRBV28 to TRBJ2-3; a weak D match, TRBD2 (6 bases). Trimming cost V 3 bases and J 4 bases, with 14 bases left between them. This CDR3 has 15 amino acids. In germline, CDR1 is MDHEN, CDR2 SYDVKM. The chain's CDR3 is CASSFGGSVADTQYF. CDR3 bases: TGTGCCAGCAGTTTCGGAGGGTCAGTCGCAGATACGCAGTATTTT.

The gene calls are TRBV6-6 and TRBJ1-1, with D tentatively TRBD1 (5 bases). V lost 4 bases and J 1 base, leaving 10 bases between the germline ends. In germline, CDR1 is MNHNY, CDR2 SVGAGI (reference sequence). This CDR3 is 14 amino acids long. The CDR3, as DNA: TGTGCCAGCAGTTCCACCGGACAGAACACTGAAGCTTTCTTT. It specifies CASSSTGQNTEAFF.

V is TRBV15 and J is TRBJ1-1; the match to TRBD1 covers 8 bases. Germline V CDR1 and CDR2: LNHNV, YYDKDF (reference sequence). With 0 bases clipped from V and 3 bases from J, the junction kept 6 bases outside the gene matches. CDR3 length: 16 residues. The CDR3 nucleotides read TGTGCCACCAGCAGAGATCGGACAGGGACTTACACTGAAGCTTTCTTT. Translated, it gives CATSRDRTGTYTEAFF.

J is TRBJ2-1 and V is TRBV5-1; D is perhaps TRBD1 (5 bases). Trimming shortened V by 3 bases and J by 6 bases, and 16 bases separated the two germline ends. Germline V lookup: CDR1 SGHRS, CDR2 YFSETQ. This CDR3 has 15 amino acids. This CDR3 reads CASSSLGDPGNEQFF. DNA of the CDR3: TGCGCCAGCAGCTCCCTAGGGGATCCGGGCAATGAGCAGTTCTTC.

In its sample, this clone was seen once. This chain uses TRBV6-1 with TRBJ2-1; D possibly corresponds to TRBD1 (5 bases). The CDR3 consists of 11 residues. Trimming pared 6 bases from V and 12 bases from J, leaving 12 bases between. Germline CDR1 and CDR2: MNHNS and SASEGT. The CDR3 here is CASRPTQGQFF. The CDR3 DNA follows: TGTGCCAGCAGGCCGACTCAGGGGCAGTTCTTC.

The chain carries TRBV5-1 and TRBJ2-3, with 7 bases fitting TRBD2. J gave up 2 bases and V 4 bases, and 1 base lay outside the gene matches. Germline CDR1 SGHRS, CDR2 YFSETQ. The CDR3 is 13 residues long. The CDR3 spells CASSAGDTDTQYF. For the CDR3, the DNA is TGCGCCAGCAGCGCGGGAGACACAGATACGCAGTATTTT.

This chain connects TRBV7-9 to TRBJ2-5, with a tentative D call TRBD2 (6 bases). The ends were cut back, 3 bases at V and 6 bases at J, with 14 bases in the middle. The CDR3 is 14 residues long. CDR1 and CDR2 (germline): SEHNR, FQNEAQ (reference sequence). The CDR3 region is CASSFPSAIQTQYF. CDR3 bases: TGTGCCAGCAGCTTTCCTAGCGCAATTCAGACCCAGTACTTC.

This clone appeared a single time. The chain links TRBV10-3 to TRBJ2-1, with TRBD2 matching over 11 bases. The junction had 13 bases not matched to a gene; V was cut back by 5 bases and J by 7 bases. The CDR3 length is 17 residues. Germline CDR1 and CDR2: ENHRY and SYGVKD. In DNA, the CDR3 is TGTGCCATCAGTCCATCCCTGACTAGCGGGATTAGGAATGAGCAGTTCTTC. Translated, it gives CAISPSLTSGIRNEQFF.

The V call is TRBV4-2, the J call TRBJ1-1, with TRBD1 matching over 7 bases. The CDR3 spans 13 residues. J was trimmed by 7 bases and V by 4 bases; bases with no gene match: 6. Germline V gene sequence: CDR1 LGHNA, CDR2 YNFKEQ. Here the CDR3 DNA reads TGTGCCAGCAGCCGCCACAGGGGAAGTGAAGCTTTCTTT. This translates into CASSRHRGSEAFF.